Below, one TCR beta chain is given with its context. The antigen is not known. The sample belongs to a study of cytomegalovirus exposure and HLA in healthy donors. Study in general: Drawn from HLA-typed donors, 80 million to 100 million unique TCRs were held in an early data release.

The ends were cut back, 6 bases at V and 2 bases at J, with 14 bases in the middle. Germline CDR1 reads MNHEY; CDR2 reads SMNVEV (reference sequence). CDR3 length: 15 amino acids. Study observations and caveats: The study flagged 150 to 200 TCR beta chains as cytomegalovirus-associated. Rarity marked most TCR sequences, yet some public TCRs occurred in many donors. Earlier results showed most TCR beta V segments being productive about 90% or about 30% of the time.

PCR primers comprised 60 Vbeta and 13 Jbeta primers. The table came from immunoSEQ multiplex PCR; TCRdb's copy has only in-frame clones and leaves some out. The sample has approximately 110,000 clones; 60% to 75% are singletons. This chain uses TRBV27 with TRBJ1-5, with a possible D match to TRBD1 (6 bases). This clonotype originated in a man in his forties or fifties in good health and CMV-seropositive. Sequenced: PBMCs. CDR3 nucleotides: TGTGCCAGCAGAAGCGCAGGGGCTGGCAATCAGCCCCAGCATTTT. Protein product: CASRSAGAGNQPQHF.